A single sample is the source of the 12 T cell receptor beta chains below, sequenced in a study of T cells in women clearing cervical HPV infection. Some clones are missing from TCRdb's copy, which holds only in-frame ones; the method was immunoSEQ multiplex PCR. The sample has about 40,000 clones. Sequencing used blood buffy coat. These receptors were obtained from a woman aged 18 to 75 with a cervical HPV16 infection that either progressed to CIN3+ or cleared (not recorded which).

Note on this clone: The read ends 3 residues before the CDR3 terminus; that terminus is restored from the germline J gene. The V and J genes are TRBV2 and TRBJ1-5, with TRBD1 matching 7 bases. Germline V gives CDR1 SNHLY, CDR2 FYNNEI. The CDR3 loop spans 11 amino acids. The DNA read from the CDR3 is TGTGCCAGCGAGGGGGCAGGCCCC. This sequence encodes CASEGAGP. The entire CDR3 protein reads CASEGAGPQHF.

The CDR3 spells CASLASNYNEQFF. The sequenced CDR3 bases are TGTGCCAGCCTGGCTAGCAACTACAATGAG. The rearrangement joins TRBV13 to TRBJ2-1, with D perhaps matching TRBD2 (5 bases). The read ends 3 residues before the CDR3 terminus; that terminus is restored from the germline J gene. V lost 8 bases and J lost 3, with 11 bases in between. Germline V CDR1 and CDR2: PRHDT, FYEKMQ (reference sequence). The CDR3 runs to 13 residues. Together with reference TRBV13 and TRBJ2-1, the CDR3 gives the full variable domain: AAGVIQSPRHLIKEKRETATLKCYPIPRHDTVYWYQQGPGQDPQFLISFYEKMQSDKGSIPDRFSAQQFSDYHSELNMSSLELGDSALYFCASLASNYNEQFFGPGTRLTVL.

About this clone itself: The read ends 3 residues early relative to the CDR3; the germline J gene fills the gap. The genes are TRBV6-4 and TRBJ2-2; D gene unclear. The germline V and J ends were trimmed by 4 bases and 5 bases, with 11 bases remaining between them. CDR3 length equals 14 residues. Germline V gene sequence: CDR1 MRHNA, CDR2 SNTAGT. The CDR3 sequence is CASSVGRWTGELFF. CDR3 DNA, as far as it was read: TGTGCCAGCAGTGTTGGGCGATGGACCGGGGAG.

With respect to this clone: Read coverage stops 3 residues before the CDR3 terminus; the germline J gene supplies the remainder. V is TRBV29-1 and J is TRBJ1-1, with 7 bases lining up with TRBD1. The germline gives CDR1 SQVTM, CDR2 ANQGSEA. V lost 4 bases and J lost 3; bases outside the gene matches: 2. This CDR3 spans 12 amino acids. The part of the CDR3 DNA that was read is TGCAGCGTTGCTGACAGGGACACTGAA. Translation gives CSVADRDTE. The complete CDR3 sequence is CSVADRDTEAFF.

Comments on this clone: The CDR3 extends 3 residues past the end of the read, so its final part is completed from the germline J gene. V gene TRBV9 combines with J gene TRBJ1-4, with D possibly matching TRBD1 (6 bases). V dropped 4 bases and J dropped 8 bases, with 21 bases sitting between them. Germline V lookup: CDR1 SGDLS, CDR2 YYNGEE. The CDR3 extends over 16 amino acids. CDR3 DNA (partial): TGTGCCAGCAGCCCGAGAGGAATAGGGGGGGGAGAAAAA. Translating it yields CASSPRGIGGGEK. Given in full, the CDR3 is CASSPRGIGGGEKLFF.

The sequenced CDR3 bases are TGCGCCAGCAGCCCCGAAGCGGGACTGGAAGAGACC. Protein product: CASSPEAGLEET. The full-length CDR3 reads as CASSPEAGLEETQYF. The V and J genes are TRBV5-1 and TRBJ2-5, with 7 bases that match TRBD2. The read terminates 3 residues ahead of where the CDR3 ends, so the germline J gene completes it. This CDR3 contains 15 residues. CDR1 SGHRS and CDR2 YFSETQ come from the germline V gene. J was trimmed by 3 bases and V by 4 bases; bases with no gene match: 9. Full variable domain (remainder filled in from reference TRBV5-1 and TRBJ2-5): KAGVTQTPRYLIKTRGQQVTLSCSPISGHRSVSWYQQTPGQGLQFLFEYFSETQRNKGNFPGRFSGRQFSNSRSEMNVSTLELGDSALYLCASSPEAGLEETQYFGPGTRLLVL.

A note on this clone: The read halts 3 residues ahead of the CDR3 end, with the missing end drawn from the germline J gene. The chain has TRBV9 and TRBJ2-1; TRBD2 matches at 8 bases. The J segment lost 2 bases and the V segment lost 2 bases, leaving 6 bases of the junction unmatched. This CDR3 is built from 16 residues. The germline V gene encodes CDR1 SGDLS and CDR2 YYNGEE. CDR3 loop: CASSVDSGVPYNEQFF. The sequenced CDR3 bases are TGTGCCAGCAGCGTCGATAGCGGGGTCCCCTACAATGAG.

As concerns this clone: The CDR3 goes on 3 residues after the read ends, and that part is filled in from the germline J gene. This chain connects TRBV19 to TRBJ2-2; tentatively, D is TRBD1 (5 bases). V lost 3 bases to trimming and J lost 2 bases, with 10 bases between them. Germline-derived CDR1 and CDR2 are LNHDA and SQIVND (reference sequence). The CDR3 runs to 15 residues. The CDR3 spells CASSIRDSNTGELFF. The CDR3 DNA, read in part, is TGTGCCAGTAGTATTCGAGACAGCAACACCGGGGAG.

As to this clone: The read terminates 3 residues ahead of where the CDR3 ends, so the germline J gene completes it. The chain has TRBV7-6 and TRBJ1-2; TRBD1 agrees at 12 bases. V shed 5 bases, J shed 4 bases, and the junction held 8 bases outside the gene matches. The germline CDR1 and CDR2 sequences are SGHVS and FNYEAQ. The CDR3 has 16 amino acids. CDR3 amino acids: CASSLGTGGRSYGYTF. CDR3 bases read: TGTGCCAGCAGCCTAGGGACAGGGGGCAGGAGCTATGGC.

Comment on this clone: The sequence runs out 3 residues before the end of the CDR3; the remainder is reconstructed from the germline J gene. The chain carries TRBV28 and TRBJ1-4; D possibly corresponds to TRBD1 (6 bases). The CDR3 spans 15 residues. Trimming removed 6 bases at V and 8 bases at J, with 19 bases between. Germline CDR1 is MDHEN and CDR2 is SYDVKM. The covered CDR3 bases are TGTGCCAGCAGCCCAGTTGCAGGGGCGGAAGAAAAA. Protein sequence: CASSPVAGAEEK. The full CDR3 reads CASSPVAGAEEKLFF. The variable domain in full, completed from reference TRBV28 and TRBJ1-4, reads DVKVTQSSRYLVKRTGEKVFLECVQDMDHENMFWYRQDPGLGLRLIYFSYDVKMKEKGDIPEGYSVSREKKERFSLILESASTNQTSMYLCASSPVAGAEEKLFFGSGTQLSVL.

This chain's CDR3 is CAIEGGLAGGNNYNEQFF. The CDR3 DNA, read in part, is TGTGCCATCGAGGGGGGACTAGCGGGAGGGAATAATTACAATGAG. V gene TRBV7-3 combines with J gene TRBJ2-1, with 16 bases matching TRBD2. The CDR3 end is not reached by the read, which stops 3 residues before it; the germline J gene fills it in. The CDR3 runs 18 residues. V lost 10 bases, J lost 4 bases, and 13 bases stayed unmatched. Germline V gene sequence: CDR1 SGHTA, CDR2 FQGTGA.

CDR3 bases read: TGTGCCAGCAGTTCGTCCTTAGGGGGCCACACAGATACG. It yields the protein CASSSSLGGHTDT. The whole CDR3 is CASSSSLGGHTDTQYF. The chain carries TRBV12-3 or TRBV12-4 and TRBJ2-3; 7 positions agree with TRBD1. The CDR3 end is not reached by the read, which stops 3 residues before it; the germline J gene fills it in. This CDR3 is built from 16 residues. V gave up 4 bases and J gave up 2 bases; unmatched junction bases: 9.